Below, 28 T cell receptor beta chains from the same sample are listed, as sequenced in a study of blood T cell repertoires in COVID-19. Generated by immunoSEQ multiplex PCR, the TCRdb table keeps only in-frame clones and is missing some. Of approximately 190,000 clones in the sample, roughly 82% were seen once. Sequenced: PBMCs or T cells enriched from blood (not recorded which). All receptors derive from a woman aged 55 to 70 with acute COVID-19.

The CDR3 bases are TGTGCCAGCAGCGGGGACAATAATGAAAAACTGTTTTTT. This gives the protein CASSGDNNEKLFF. The chain has TRBV25-1 and TRBJ1-4; the D gene is possibly TRBD1 (6 bases). CDR1 is MGHDK, CDR2 SYGVNS, per germline. The CDR3 runs to 13 residues. Trimming took off 6 bases at V and 4 bases at J, with 9 bases between the two ends.

This clone was counted once. The J gene is TRBJ2-2, the V gene TRBV7-2; TRBD1 matches 8 bases. V was pared by 1 base and J by 3 bases, with 10 bases of the junction left unmatched. The CDR3 sequence is 18 residues long. Germline CDR1 reads SGHTA; CDR2 reads FQGNSA. The CDR3 sequence: CASSLGGGQGAYTGELFF. CDR3 sequence (DNA): TGTGCCAGCAGCTTAGGTGGGGGGCAGGGGGCCTACACCGGGGAGCTGTTTTTT. Variable domain in full (rest from reference TRBV7-2 and TRBJ2-2): GAGVSQSPSNKVTEKGKDVELRCDPISGHTALYWYRQSLGQGLEFLIYFQGNSAPDKSGLPSDRFSAERTGGSVSTLTIQRTQQEDSAVYLCASSLGGGQGAYTGELFFGEGSRLTVL.

The V call is TRBV4-1, the J call TRBJ1-3; tentative D call: TRBD1 (6 bases). V lost 1 base and J lost 1, with 23 bases in between. Germline V CDR1 and CDR2: MGHRA, YSYEKL. The CDR3 is made up of 20 amino acids. CDR3 coding DNA: TGCGCCAGCAGCCAAGGACCCCTCGTGGTACAGGGTCCTTCTGGAAACACCATATATTTT. Translation: CASSQGPLVVQGPSGNTIYF.

V usage is TRBV11-3 and J usage is TRBJ2-2, with D tentatively TRBD1 (5 bases). Germline V lookup: CDR1 SGHNT, CDR2 YENEEA. The ends were cut back, 5 bases at V and 7 bases at J, with 11 bases in the middle. The CDR3 has 13 amino acids. The CDR3: CASSPLGVGELFF. The DNA for the CDR3 is TGTGCCAGCAGCCCTTTAGGGGTCGGGGAGCTGTTTTTT. The complete variable domain, with remaining parts taken from reference TRBV11-3 and TRBJ2-2, reads EAGVVQSPRYKIIEKKQPVAFWCNPISGHNTLYWYLQNLGQGPELLIRYENEEAVDDSQLPKDRFSAERLKGVDSTLKIQPAELGDSAVYLCASSPLGVGELFFGEGSRLTVL.

The CDR3 sequence: CASRVYGGATNTGELFF. The CDR3 DNA reads as TGTGCCAGCCGGGTCTACGGGGGGGCCACGAACACCGGGGAGCTGTTTTTT. This rearrangement joins TRBV3-1 (or the pseudogene TRBV3-2) to TRBJ2-2; 8 bases are a match to TRBD2. Unmatched junction bases numbered 11, after V lost 8 bases and J lost 0 bases. This CDR3 contains 17 residues. The V gene's germline CDR1 is LGHDT and CDR2 YNNKEL (reference sequence).

J is TRBJ2-6 and V is TRBV7-7, with 7 bases fitting TRBD1. V dropped 1 base and J dropped 0; count of bases not matched to a gene: 3. Germline V CDR1 and CDR2: SSHAT, FNYEAQ (reference sequence). The CDR3 is made up of 17 amino acids. CDR3 in amino acids: CASSLGTGRSGANVLTF. The DNA of the CDR3 is TGTGCCAGCAGCTTAGGGACAGGTCGCTCTGGGGCCAACGTCCTGACTTTC.

This clone was recorded once. The V gene is TRBV6-1, the J gene TRBJ2-7; 8 nucleotides agree with TRBD2. The CDR3 contains 14 residues. With V trimmed by 4 bases and J by 7 bases, 9 bases remained unmatched. Per the germline V gene, CDR1 is MNHNS and CDR2 is SASEGT. CDR3 bases: TGTGCCAGCAGTGTAGCGGGGCTGGGGCGAGAGCAGTACTTC. This sequence encodes CASSVAGLGREQYF.

At least ten counts were recorded for this clone. This chain connects TRBV2 to TRBJ1-5; 8 bases are a match to TRBD1. This CDR3 comprises 17 residues. V gave up 5 bases and J gave up 0 bases; unmatched junction bases: 9. Germline-derived CDR1 and CDR2 are SNHLY and FYNNEI. The CDR3 sequence: CASSLRQGYYSNQPQHF. CDR3 nucleotide sequence: TGTGCCAGCAGTCTGAGACAGGGGTATTATAGCAATCAGCCCCAGCATTTT.

This clone occurred once. The V call is TRBV19, the J call TRBJ2-7; 16 bases align to TRBD2. V lost 5 bases to trimming and J lost 4 bases; unmatched junction nucleotides: 5. Per germline, CDR1 LNHDA and CDR2 SQIVND (reference sequence). This CDR3 spans 16 amino acids. The CDR3: CASSPGTSGRAYEQYF. CDR3 coding DNA: TGTGCCAGTAGTCCAGGGACTAGCGGGAGGGCGTACGAGCAGTACTTC.

This CDR3 reads CASSLPGGNIQYF. The CDR3 DNA follows: TGTGCCAGCAGCTTGCCGGGGGGGAACATTCAGTACTTC. The chain is built from TRBV14 and TRBJ2-4, with 8 nucleotides matching TRBD2. The germline gives CDR1 SGHDN, CDR2 FVKESK. With 5 bases clipped from V and 7 bases from J, the junction kept 4 bases outside the gene matches. The CDR3 extends over 13 amino acids.

V is TRBV4-3 and J is TRBJ2-7; no clear D gene. The V gene's germline CDR1 is LGHNA and CDR2 YSLEER. The CDR3 has 16 amino acids. Trimming pared 0 bases from V and 0 bases from J, leaving 12 bases between. The CDR3 nucleotides are TGCGCCAGCAGCCAAGAACACTCCCGGAGCTCCTACGAGCAGTACTTC. Translation: CASSQEHSRSSYEQYF.

The gene calls are TRBV7-2 and TRBJ2-1, with D maybe TRBD1 (5 bases). CDR1 SGHTA and CDR2 FQGNSA come from the germline V gene. V was clipped by 1 base and J by 1 base, with 8 bases between them. This CDR3 contains 15 residues. CDR3 nucleotides: TGTGCCAGCAGCTTAGACAGGCCTTCCTACAATGAGCAGTTCTTC. It translates to CASSLDRPSYNEQFF.

This clone appeared a few times. J is TRBJ1-1 and V is TRBV5-1; TRBD1 agrees at 10 bases. The CDR3 is 14 residues long. J gave up 4 bases and V 4 bases, and 4 bases lay outside the gene matches. CDR1 and CDR2 (germline): SGHRS, YFSETQ. DNA of the CDR3: TGCGCCAGCAGCCTCCGACAGGGGGCCACTGAAGCTTTCTTT. Amino acids: CASSLRQGATEAFF. Supplemented by reference TRBV5-1 and TRBJ1-1, the full variable domain reads KAGVTQTPRYLIKTRGQQVTLSCSPISGHRSVSWYQQTPGQGLQFLFEYFSETQRNKGNFPGRFSGRQFSNSRSEMNVSTLELGDSALYLCASSLRQGATEAFFGQGTRLTVV.

The chain is built from TRBV29-1 and TRBJ2-6; D is perhaps TRBD2 (6 bases). This CDR3 comprises 14 residues. Germline lookup yields CDR1 SQVTM and CDR2 ANQGSEA. V lost 7 bases, J lost 0 bases, and 10 bases lay in between. The CDR3 bases are TGCAGCGCCGGGGAGGTCTCTGGGGCCAACGTCCTGACTTTC. Translated: CSAGEVSGANVLTF.

V usage is TRBV21-1 and J usage is TRBJ1-3. TRBV21-1 is classified as a pseudogene. The CDR3 has 11 residues. This CDR3 reads CASREGNTIYF. The CDR3 DNA sequence: TGTGCCAGCAGAGAGGGAAACACCATATATTTT.

The chain recombines TRBV5-1 with TRBJ2-7; D perhaps matches TRBD2 (5 bases). CDR3 size: 16 residues. Germline V CDR1 and CDR2: SGHRS, YFSETQ. V shed 0 bases and J shed 5 bases, with 18 bases lying between them. The CDR3 here is CASSLAPDRDSDEQYF. The CDR3 DNA reads TGCGCCAGCAGCTTGGCCCCCGATAGAGATAGCGACGAGCAGTACTTC.

The chain combines TRBV24-1 with TRBJ2-3, with D possibly being TRBD2 (6 bases). The CDR3 runs 16 residues. V gave up 4 bases and J gave up 1 base, with 14 bases separating them. The germline V gene encodes CDR1 KGHDR and CDR2 SFDVKD. This CDR3 is CATSDPNGGGTDTQYF. The CDR3, as DNA: TGTGCCACCAGTGACCCCAACGGGGGAGGCACAGATACGCAGTATTTT.

Only a few counts were recorded for this clone. The V gene is TRBV6-2 or TRBV6-3, the J gene TRBJ1-2; D may be TRBD1 (5 bases). The germline V gene has CDR1 MNHEY and CDR2 SVGEGT. The V gene lost 4 bases and the J gene lost 7 bases, with 16 bases spanning the gap. The CDR3 is 14 amino acids. In nucleotides, the CDR3 is TGTGCCAGCAGTTCGACCAGGGAGGCGAGTGGCTACACCTTC. Encoded protein: CASSSTREASGYTF.

The rearrangement joins TRBV4-3 to TRBJ2-2, with 14 bases identical to TRBD2. Germline-derived CDR1 and CDR2 are LGHNA and YSLEER. The ends lost 3 bases at V and 5 bases at J; junction bases unmatched: 5. The CDR3 is 17 amino acids. This chain's CDR3 is CASSQRTSGGRTGELFF. The CDR3 DNA reads TGCGCCAGCAGCCAGAGGACTAGCGGGGGGCGGACCGGGGAGCTGTTTTTT.

The chain couples TRBV3-1 (or the pseudogene TRBV3-2) to TRBJ2-3; the D gene is possibly TRBD2 (6 bases). The V and J ends lost 4 bases and 2 bases respectively, with 10 bases between them. The CDR3 sequence is 14 residues long. CDR1 is LGHDT, CDR2 YNNKEL, per germline (reference sequence). The CDR3 region has the DNA TGTGCCAGCAGCCTGGGGGGAACCACAGATACGCAGTATTTT. Its protein is CASSLGGTTDTQYF.

The V and J genes are TRBV29-1 and TRBJ1-4; D is uncertain. In germline, CDR1 is SQVTM, CDR2 ANQGSEA. The CDR3 contains 13 residues. Trimming took off 7 bases at V and 3 bases at J, with 12 bases between the two ends. The DNA of the CDR3 is TGCAGCGCCCGGGGAGGATCTAATGAAAAACTGTTTTTT. This codes for CSARGGSNEKLFF.

This clone was seen a few times. The chain couples TRBV19 to TRBJ1-2, with D unclear. Germline V gene lookup returns CDR1 LNHDA and CDR2 SQIVND (reference sequence). The CDR3 has 16 amino acids. V was cut by 3 bases and J by 1 base, with 15 bases left in between. CDR3 sequence (DNA): TGTGCCAGTAGTATGGGCCCCTTGTTGAGTAACTATGGCTACACCTTC. Translation: CASSMGPLLSNYGYTF.

The chain uses TRBV27 and TRBJ2-7; TRBD2 might be the D (5 bases). The V gene lost 5 bases and the J gene lost 2 bases, with 10 bases spanning the gap. CDR3 length equals 13 residues. Germline V gives CDR1 MNHEY, CDR2 SMNVEV (reference sequence). The CDR3 sequence is CASSLPGAYEQYV. CDR3 nucleotide sequence: TGTGCCAGCAGTCTACCCGGGGCCTACGAGCAGTACGTC.

This chain joins TRBV5-1 and TRBJ1-2, with 11 bases that match TRBD1. Germline trimming cut 0 bases from V and 4 bases from J; bases unmatched to any gene: 8. The CDR3 contains 17 residues. The V gene's germline CDR1 is SGHRS and CDR2 YFSETQ. For the CDR3, the DNA is TGCGCCAGCAGCTTGGACCTAGCGGGACAGGGGGGCTATGGCTACACCTTC. This sequence encodes CASSLDLAGQGGYGYTF.

DNA for the CDR3: TGTGCCAGCAGCCGGGACACGGGCTCCTACGAGCAGTACTTC. It codes for CASSRDTGSYEQYF. The chain joins TRBV6-5 to TRBJ2-7; maybe TRBD1 (6 bases). Germline CDR1 MNHEY, CDR2 SVGAGI. There are 14 residues in the CDR3. The ends were cut back, 6 bases at V and 0 bases at J, with 12 bases in the middle.

The V and J genes are TRBV9 and TRBJ1-4; TRBD1 agrees at 8 bases. Trimming at V came to 2 bases and at J to 4 bases, leaving 7 bases not matched to a gene. CDR3 length equals 16 residues. The V gene's germline CDR1 is SGDLS and CDR2 YYNGEE. The CDR3: CASSVPLDRVNEKLFF. The DNA for the CDR3 is TGTGCCAGCAGCGTTCCCCTGGACAGGGTTAATGAAAAACTGTTTTTT.

The rearrangement links TRBV7-2 to TRBJ1-2; D perhaps matches TRBD1 (5 bases). This CDR3 contains 14 residues. The V and J ends lost 4 bases and 2 bases respectively, with 11 bases between them. Looked up from germline, CDR1 is SGHTA and CDR2 is FQGNSA. CDR3 sequence (DNA): TGTGCCAGCAGCTCGACGACAGCCAACTATGGCTACACCTTC. This gives the protein CASSSTTANYGYTF.

The CDR3 sequence is CASSMTGQNTGELFF. CDR3 nucleotides: TGTGCCAGCAGTATGACAGGGCAAAACACCGGGGAGCTGTTTTTT. The rearrangement links TRBV2 to TRBJ2-2; the match to TRBD1 covers 7 bases. CDR3 length: 15 amino acids. V was pared by 5 bases and J by 2 bases, with 5 bases of the junction left unmatched. The germline CDR1 and CDR2 sequences are SNHLY and FYNNEI.